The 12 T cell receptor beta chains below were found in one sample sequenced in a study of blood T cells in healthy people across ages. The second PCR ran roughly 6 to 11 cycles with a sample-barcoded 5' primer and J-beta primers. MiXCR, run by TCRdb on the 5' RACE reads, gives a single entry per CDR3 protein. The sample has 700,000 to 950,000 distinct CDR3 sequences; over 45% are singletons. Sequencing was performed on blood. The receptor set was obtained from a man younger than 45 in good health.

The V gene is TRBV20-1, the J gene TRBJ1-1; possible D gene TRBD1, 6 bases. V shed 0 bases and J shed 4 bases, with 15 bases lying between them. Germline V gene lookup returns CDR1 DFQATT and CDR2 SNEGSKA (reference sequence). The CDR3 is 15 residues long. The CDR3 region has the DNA TGCAGTGCTAGAGACCGAACAGGGTTCGGCACTGAAGCTTTCTTT. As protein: CSARDRTGFGTEAFF.

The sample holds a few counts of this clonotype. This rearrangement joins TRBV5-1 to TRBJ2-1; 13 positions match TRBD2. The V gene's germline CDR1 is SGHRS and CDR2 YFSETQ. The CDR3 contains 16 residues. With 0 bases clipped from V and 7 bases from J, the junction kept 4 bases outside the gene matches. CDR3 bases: TGCGCCAGCAGCTTGGTACTAGCGGGAGGGATAAATGAGCAGTTCTTC. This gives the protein CASSLVLAGGINEQFF.

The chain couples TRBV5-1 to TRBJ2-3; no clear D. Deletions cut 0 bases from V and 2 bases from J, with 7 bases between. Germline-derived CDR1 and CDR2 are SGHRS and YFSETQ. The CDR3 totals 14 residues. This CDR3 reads CASSLERPTDTQYF. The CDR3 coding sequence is TGCGCCAGCAGCTTGGAAAGGCCCACAGATACGCAGTATTTT.

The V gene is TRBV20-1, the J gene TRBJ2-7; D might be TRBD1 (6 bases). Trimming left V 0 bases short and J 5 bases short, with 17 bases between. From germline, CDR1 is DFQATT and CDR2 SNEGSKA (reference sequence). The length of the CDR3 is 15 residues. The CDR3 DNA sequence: TGCAGTGCTAGAGAGGCCGGGACAACGGCCAACGAGCAGTACTTC. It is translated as CSAREAGTTANEQYF.

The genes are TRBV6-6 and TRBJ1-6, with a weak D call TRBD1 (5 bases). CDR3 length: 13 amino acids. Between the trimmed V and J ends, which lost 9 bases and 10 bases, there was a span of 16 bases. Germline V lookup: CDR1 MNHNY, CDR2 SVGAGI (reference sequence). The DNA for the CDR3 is TGTGCCAGTGGTAGGGGCCTCGGGTCACCCCTCCACTTT. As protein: CASGRGLGSPLHF.

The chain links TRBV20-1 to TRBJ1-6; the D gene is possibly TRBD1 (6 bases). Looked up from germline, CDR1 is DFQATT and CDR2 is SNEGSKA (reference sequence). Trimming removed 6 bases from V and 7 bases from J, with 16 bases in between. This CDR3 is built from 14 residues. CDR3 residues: CSAPQPGANSPLHF. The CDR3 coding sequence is TGCAGTGCCCCACAGCCGGGGGCGAATTCACCCCTCCACTTT.

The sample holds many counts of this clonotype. The DNA of the CDR3 is TGTGCCAGCAGTTGGGGACAGGGATCCTACGAGCAGTACTTC. Translating it yields CASSWGQGSYEQYF. J is TRBJ2-7 and V is TRBV12-3 or TRBV12-4; 9 bases are shared with TRBD1. Unmatched junction bases numbered 2, after V lost 4 bases and J lost 1 base. CDR3 length equals 14 residues.

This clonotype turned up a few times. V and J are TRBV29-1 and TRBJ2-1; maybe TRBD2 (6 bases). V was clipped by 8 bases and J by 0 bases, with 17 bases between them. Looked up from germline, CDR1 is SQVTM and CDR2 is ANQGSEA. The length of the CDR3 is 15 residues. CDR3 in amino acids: CSTPEGSSSYNEQFF. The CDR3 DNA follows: TGCAGCACCCCGGAGGGGAGCAGCTCCTACAATGAGCAGTTCTTC.

For the CDR3, the DNA is TGTGCCAGCAGTGAAGGCCGACTGTTCTTC. This gives the protein CASSEGRLFF. V usage is TRBV2 and J usage is TRBJ2-1, with D unresolved. The CDR3 has 10 residues. Germline CDR1 and CDR2: SNHLY and FYNNEI. Trimming left V 1 base short and J 15 bases short, with 7 bases between.

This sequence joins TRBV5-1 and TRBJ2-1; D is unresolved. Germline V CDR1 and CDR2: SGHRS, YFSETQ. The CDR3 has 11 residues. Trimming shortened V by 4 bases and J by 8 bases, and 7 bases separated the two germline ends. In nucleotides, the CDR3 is TGCGCCAGCAGCCGCGTGGATGAGCAGTTCTTC. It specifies CASSRVDEQFF. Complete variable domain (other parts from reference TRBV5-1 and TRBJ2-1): KAGVTQTPRYLIKTRGQQVTLSCSPISGHRSVSWYQQTPGQGLQFLFEYFSETQRNKGNFPGRFSGRQFSNSRSEMNVSTLELGDSALYLCASSRVDEQFFGPGTRLTVL.

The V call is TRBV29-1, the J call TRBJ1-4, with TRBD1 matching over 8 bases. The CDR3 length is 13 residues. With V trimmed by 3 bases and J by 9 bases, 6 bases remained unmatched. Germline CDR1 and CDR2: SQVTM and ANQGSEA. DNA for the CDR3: TGCAGCGTTGAGACAGGGGAATTTCAAAAACTGTTTTTT. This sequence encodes CSVETGEFQKLFF. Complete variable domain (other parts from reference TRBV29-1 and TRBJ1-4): SAVISQKPSRDICQRGTSLTIQCQVDSQVTMMFWYRQQPGQSLTLIATANQGSEATYESGFVIDKFPISRPNLTFSTLTVSNMSPEDSSIYLCSVETGEFQKLFFGSGTQLSVL.

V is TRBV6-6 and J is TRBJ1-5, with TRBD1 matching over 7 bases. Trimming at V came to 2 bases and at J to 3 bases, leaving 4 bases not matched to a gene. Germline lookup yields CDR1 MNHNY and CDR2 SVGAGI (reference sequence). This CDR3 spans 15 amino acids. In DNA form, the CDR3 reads TGTGCCAGCAGTTACATCGGGACAGTCAATCAGCCCCAGCATTTT. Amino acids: CASSYIGTVNQPQHF.